This T cell receptor (beta chain) is from a study of shared clonotypes between healthy human individuals. Overall study results and limits: Estimated richness values were generally larger in naive subsets than in memory subsets. Relative to clonotypes present in all four donors, those not shared had lower generation probabilities.

Every contributor of samples was a Caucasian grown-up residing in Nashville, Tennessee. A CD45RA+ naive subset and a CD45RA-negative memory subset were split from CD4+ cells. Regarding this clone: Its specificity is unknown.

The data were produced by immunoSEQ multiplex PCR, yet TCRdb's version contains in-frame clones alone and is incomplete. The sample lists fewer than 3 million clones; less than 95% were seen once. The specimen sequenced was naive CD4+ T cells from PBMCs. Sample subset: CD45RA+ positively selected. This sequence was found in a young man in good health. Some clones in this sample may be carry-over from other donors' samples.

In DNA form, the CDR3 reads TGTGCCAGCACCCTATTACGGGGGGATAACTACGAGCAGTACTTC. This encodes CASTLLRGDNYEQYF. This chain connects TRBV11-2 to TRBJ2-7, with 7 bases aligning to TRBD2. CDR1 is SGHAT and CDR2 is FQNNGV in the germline V gene. The trim removed 7 bases at V and 3 bases at J, leaving 12 bases unmatched. There are 15 residues in the CDR3.